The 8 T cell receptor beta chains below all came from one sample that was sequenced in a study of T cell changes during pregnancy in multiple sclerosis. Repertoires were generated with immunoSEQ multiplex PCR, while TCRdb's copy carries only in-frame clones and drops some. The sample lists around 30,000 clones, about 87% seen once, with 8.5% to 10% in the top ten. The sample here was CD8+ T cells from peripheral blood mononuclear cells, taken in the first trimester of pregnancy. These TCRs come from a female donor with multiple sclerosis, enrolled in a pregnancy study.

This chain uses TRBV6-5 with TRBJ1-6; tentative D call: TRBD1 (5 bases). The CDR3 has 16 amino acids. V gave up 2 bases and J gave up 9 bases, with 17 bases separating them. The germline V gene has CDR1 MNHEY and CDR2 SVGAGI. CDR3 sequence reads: CASSYGDSGLSSPLHF. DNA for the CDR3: TGTGCCAGCAGTTACGGTGACAGCGGGTTATCTTCACCCCTCCACTTT.

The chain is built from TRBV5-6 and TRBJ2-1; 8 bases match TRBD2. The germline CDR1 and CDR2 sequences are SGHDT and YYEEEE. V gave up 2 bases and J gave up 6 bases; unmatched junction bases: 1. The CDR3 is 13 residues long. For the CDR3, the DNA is TGTGCCAGCAGCTTCGGGACTAGCAATGAGCAGTTCTTC. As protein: CASSFGTSNEQFF.

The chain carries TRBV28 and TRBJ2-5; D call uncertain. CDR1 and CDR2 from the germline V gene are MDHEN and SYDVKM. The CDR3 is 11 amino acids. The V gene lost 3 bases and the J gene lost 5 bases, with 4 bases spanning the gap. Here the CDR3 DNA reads TGTGCCAGCAGTTTCGAGGAGACCCAGTACTTC. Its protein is CASSFEETQYF.

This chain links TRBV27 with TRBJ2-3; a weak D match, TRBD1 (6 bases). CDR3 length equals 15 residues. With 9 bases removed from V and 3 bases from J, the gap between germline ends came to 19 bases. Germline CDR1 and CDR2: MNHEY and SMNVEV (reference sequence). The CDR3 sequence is CASSLQGQETDTQYF. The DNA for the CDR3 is TGTGCCAGTAGCCTCCAGGGGCAGGAGACAGATACGCAGTATTTT.

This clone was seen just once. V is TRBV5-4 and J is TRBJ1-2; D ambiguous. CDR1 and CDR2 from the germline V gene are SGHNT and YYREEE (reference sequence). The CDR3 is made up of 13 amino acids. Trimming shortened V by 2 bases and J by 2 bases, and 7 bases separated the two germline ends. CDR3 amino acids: CASSFNGNYGYTF. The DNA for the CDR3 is TGTGCCAGCAGCTTCAACGGGAACTATGGCTACACCTTC.

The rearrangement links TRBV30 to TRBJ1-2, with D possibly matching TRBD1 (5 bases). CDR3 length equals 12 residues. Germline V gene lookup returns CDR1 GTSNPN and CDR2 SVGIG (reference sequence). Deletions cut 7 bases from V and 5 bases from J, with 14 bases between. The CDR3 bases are TGTGCCTTCCTCAGGGTAGGGTATGGCTACACCTTC. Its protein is CAFLRVGYGYTF.

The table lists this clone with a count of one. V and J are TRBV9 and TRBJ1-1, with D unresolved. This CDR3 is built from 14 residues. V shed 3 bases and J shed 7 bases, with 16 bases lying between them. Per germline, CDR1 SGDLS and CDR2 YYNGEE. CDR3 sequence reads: CASSATPSGDEAFF. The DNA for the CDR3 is TGTGCCAGCAGCGCTACCCCTTCCGGGGATGAAGCTTTCTTT.

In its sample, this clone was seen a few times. The DNA of the CDR3 is TGTGCCAGCGGAGGGAAAATCGACACTGAAGCTTTCTTT. Its translation is CASGGKIDTEAFF. The rearrangement links TRBV25-1 to TRBJ1-1, with D hard to call. Germline loops: CDR1 MGHDK, CDR2 SYGVNS. This CDR3 region has 13 residues. V was shortened by 8 bases and J by 3 bases, with 13 bases between the two germline ends.